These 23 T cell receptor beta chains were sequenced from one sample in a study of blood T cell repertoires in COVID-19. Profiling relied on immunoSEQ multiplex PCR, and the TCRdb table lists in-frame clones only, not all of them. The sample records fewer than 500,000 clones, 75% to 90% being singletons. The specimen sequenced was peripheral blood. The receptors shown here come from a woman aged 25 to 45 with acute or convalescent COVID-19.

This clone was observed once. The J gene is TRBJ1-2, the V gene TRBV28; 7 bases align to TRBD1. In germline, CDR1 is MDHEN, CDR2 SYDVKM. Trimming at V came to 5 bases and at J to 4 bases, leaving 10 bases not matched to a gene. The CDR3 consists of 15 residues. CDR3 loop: CASSPAQGLTYGYTF. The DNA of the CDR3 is TGTGCCAGCAGTCCCGCACAGGGGCTAACCTATGGCTACACCTTC.

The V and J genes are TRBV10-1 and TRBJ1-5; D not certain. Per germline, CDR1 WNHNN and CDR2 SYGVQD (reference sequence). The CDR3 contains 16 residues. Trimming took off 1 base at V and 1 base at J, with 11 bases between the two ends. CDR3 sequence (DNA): TGCGCCAGCAGTGAGTTCCCGGGAGCAAGCAATCAGCCCCAGCATTTT. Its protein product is CASSEFPGASNQPQHF.

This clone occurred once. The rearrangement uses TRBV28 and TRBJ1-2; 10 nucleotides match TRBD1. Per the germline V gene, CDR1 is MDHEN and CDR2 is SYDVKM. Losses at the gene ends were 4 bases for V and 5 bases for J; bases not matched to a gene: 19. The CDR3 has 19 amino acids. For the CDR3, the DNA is TGTGCCAGCAGTTCACATCCGGGACAGGGGACACAATGGGAGTATGGCTACACCTTC. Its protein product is CASSSHPGQGTQWEYGYTF.

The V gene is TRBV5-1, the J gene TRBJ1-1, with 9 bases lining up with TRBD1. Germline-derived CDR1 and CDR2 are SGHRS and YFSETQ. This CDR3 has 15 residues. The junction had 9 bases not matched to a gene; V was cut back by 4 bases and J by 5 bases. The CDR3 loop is CASSTTTGGETEAFF. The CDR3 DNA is TGCGCCAGCAGCACTACAACAGGGGGCGAGACTGAAGCTTTCTTT.

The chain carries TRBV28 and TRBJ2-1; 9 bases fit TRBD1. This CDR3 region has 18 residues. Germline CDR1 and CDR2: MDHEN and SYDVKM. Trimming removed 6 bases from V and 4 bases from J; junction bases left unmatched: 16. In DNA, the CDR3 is TGTGCCAGCAGCTCATTCGGTACCGGGACAGGGAGATACAATGAGCAGTTCTTC. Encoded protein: CASSSFGTGTGRYNEQFF.

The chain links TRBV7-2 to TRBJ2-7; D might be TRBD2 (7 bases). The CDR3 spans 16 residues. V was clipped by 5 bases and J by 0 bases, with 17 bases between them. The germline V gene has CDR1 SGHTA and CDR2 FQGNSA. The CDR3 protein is CASSLTKGGGSYEQYF. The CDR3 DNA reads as TGTGCCAGCAGCCTCACTAAGGGGGGGGGCTCCTACGAGCAGTACTTC.

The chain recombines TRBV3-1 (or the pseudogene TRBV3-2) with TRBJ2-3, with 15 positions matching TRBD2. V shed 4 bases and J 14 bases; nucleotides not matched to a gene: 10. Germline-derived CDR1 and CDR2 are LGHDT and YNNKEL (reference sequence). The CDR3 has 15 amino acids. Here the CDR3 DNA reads TGTGCCAGCAGCCCAGGACTAGCGGGGGGGCCGGTATCGTATTTT. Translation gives CASSPGLAGGPVSYF.

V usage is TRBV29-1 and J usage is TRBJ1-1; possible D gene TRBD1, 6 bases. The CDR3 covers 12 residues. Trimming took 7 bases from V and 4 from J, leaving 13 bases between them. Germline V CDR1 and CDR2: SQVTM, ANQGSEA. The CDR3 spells CSALGGGTEAFF. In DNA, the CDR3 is TGCAGCGCCCTAGGGGGGGGCACTGAAGCTTTCTTT.

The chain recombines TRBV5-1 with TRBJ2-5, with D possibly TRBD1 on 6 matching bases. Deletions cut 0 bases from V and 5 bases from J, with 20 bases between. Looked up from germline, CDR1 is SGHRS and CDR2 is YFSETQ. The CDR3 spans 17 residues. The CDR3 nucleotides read TGCGCCAGCAGCTTGGGTGCGAGAGGGGGTCTTTGGGAGACCCAGTACTTC. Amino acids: CASSLGARGGLWETQYF. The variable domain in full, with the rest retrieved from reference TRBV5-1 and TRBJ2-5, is KAGVTQTPRYLIKTRGQQVTLSCSPISGHRSVSWYQQTPGQGLQFLFEYFSETQRNKGNFPGRFSGRQFSNSRSEMNVSTLELGDSALYLCASSLGARGGLWETQYFGPGTRLLVL.

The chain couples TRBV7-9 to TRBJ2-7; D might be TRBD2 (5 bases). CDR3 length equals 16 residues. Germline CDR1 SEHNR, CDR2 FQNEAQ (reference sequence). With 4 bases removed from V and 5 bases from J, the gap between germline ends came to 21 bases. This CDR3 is CASSSPSTGGFNEQYF. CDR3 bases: TGTGCCAGCAGCTCACCCTCAACTGGAGGTTTCAACGAGCAGTACTTC.

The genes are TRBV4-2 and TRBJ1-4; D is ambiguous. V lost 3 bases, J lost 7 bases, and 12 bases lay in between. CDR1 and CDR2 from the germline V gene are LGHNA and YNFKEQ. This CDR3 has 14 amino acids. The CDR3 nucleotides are TGTGCCAGCAGCCACGACGGGTCGTCTGAAAAACTGTTTTTT. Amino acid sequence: CASSHDGSSEKLFF.

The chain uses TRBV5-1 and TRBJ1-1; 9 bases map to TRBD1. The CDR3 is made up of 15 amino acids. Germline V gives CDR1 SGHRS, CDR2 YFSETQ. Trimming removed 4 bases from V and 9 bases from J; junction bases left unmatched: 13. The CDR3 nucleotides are TGCGCCAGCAGCCACGCAAACAGGGGGCAGGAGAAAGCTTTCTTT. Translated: CASSHANRGQEKAFF.

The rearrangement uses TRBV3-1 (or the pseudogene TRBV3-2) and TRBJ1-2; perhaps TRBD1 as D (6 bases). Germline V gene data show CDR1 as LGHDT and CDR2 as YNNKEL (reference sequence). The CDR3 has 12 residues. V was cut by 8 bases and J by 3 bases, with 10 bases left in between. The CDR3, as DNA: TGTGCCAGCTCCCACAGGGACTATGGCTACACCTTC. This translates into CASSHRDYGYTF.

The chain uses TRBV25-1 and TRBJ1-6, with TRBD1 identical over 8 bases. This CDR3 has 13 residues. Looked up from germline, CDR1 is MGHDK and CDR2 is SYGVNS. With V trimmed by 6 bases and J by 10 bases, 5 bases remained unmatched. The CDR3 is CASREQGDSPLHF. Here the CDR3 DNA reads TGTGCCAGCAGGGAACAGGGGGACTCACCCCTCCACTTT. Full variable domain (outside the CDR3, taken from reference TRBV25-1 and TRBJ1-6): EADIYQTPRYLVIGTGKKITLECSQTMGHDKMYWYQQDPGMELHLIHYSYGVNSTEKGDLSSESTVSRIRTEHFPLTLESARPSHTSQYLCASREQGDSPLHFGNGTRLTVT.

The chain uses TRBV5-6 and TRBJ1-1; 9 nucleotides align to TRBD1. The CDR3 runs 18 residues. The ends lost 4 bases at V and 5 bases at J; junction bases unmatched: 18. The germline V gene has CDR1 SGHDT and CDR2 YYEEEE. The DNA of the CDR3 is TGTGCCAGCAGCCAACAGACAGGGGGGCCATCAAGAAGAACTGAAGCTTTCTTT. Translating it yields CASSQQTGGPSRRTEAFF.

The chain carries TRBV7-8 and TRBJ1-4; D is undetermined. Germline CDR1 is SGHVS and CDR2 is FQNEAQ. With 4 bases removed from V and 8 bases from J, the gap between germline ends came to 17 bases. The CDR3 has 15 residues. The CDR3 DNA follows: TGTGCCAGCAGCTCCGGACCCTTTGGAGGAGAAAAACTGTTTTTT. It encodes CASSSGPFGGEKLFF.

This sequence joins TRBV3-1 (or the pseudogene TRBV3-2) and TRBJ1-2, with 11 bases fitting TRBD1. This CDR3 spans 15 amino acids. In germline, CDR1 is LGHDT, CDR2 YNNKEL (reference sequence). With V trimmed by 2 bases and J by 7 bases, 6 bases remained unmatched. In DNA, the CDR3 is TGTGCCAGCAGCCAAAGAGGACAGGGGGCCCGTGGCTACACCTTC. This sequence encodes CASSQRGQGARGYTF.

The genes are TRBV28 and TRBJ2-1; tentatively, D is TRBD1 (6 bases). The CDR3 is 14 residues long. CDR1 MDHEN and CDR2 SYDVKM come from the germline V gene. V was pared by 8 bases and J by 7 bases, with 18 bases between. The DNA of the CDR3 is TGTGCCAGCGGCCTAGGACAGAGTGGGAATGAGCAGTTCTTC. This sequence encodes CASGLGQSGNEQFF. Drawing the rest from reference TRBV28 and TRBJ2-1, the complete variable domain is DVKVTQSSRYLVKRTGEKVFLECVQDMDHENMFWYRQDPGLGLRLIYFSYDVKMKEKGDIPEGYSVSREKKERFSLILESASTNQTSMYLCASGLGQSGNEQFFGPGTRLTVL.

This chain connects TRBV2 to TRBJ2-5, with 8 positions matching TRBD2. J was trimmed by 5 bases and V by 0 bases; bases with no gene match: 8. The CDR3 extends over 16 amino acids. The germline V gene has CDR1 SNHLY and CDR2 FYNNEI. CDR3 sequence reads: CASSEALAGGSETQYF. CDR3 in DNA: TGTGCCAGCAGTGAAGCGCTTGCGGGGGGATCGGAGACCCAGTACTTC. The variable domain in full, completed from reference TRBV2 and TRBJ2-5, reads EPEVTQTPSHQVTQMGQEVILRCVPISNHLYFYWYRQILGQKVEFLVSFYNNEISEKSEIFDDQFSVERPDGSNFTLKIRSTKLEDSAMYFCASSEALAGGSETQYFGPGTRLLVL.

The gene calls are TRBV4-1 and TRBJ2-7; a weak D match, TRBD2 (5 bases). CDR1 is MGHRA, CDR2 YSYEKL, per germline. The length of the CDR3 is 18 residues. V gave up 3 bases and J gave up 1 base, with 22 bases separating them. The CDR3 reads CASSQYPTGSLTSYEQYF. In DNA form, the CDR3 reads TGCGCCAGCAGCCAGTACCCTACGGGATCACTTACATCCTACGAGCAGTACTTC.

CDR3 sequence reads: CSVETSGLETQYF. Here the CDR3 DNA reads TGCAGCGTTGAAACTAGCGGTTTAGAGACCCAGTACTTC. This rearrangement joins TRBV29-1 to TRBJ2-5; TRBD2 matches 8 bases. Trimming took 2 bases from V and 4 from J; bases not matched to a gene: 3. This CDR3 is built from 13 residues. Per germline, CDR1 SQVTM and CDR2 ANQGSEA.

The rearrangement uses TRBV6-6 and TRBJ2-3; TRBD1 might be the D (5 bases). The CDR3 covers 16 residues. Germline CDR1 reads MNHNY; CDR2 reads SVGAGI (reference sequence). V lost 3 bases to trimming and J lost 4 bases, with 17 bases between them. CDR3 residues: CASSYGAGPWADTQYF. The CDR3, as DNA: TGTGCCAGCAGTTATGGGGCAGGGCCCTGGGCAGATACGCAGTATTTT.

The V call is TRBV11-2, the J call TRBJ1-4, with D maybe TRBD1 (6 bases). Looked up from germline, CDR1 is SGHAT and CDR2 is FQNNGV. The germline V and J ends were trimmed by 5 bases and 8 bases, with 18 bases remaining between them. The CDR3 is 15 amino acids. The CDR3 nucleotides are TGTGCCAGCAGCGTAGGGACAAACTCAGACGAAAAACTGTTTTTT. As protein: CASSVGTNSDEKLFF.